This T cell receptor beta chain is from a study of blood T cell repertoires in COVID-19. Study background: Spain, Italy and the United States supplied samples that represented acute and convalescent COVID-19. T cells, B-cell-depleted T cells, or PBMCs provided the cDNA or gDNA that served as material.

The length of the CDR3 is 14 residues. Trimming removed 5 bases from V and 1 base from J, with 13 bases in between. CDR1 SQVTM and CDR2 ANQGSEA come from the germline V gene. Under the authors' procedure: Counts of nucleated cells, estimated from reference gene primer amplification, were obtained. Clones were read by immunoSEQ multiplex PCR, and TCRdb kept only the in-frame ones, dropping some. V, J and clone size reflect that table, while D and trimming were determined from the DNA. The sample yields about 270,000 clones, 65% to 90% seen once. This sequence originates from an older woman with active or convalescent COVID-19. The V call is TRBV29-1, the J call TRBJ2-3; a weak D match, TRBD2 (6 bases). The material sequenced was peripheral blood. CDR3 loop: CSVREGTGTDTQYF. The CDR3 DNA reads as TGCAGCGTTAGGGAAGGGACTGGCACAGATACGCAGTATTTT.